The 12 T cell receptor beta chains given below trace back to one sample, sequenced in a study of human T cells and chemical hapten exposure. Via MiXCR, TCRdb re-called the RACE reads, giving one row per CDR3 protein. The sample consists of 150,000 or so distinct CDR3 sequences, around 15% of them appearing once. The time point denotes: patch test 1, 2 weeks after DPC sensitization. The treatment denotes: therapeutic diphenylcyclopropenone sensitization with weekly scalp DPC. This specimen consisted of whole blood, obtained in connection with sensitization to the hapten diphenylcyclopropenone (DPC). The source of these receptors is a woman aged 25 to 39 with alopecia areata. Some clones in this sample may be carry-over from other donors' samples.

Concerning this clonotype itself: A much more abundant neighbour one base away suggests this may be a read error. This chain connects TRBV7-9 to TRBJ2-3; 11 nucleotides line up with TRBD2. This CDR3 contains 14 residues. CDR1 is SEHNR, CDR2 FQNEAQ, per germline (reference sequence). The CDR3 sequence: CVSSLLAGVDTQYF. The CDR3 DNA follows: TGTGTCAGCAGCTTACTAGCGGGGGTGGATACGCAGTATTTT.

The chain recombines TRBV7-6 with TRBJ2-1; 12 bases line up with TRBD2. This CDR3 spans 15 amino acids. The germline gives CDR1 SGHVS, CDR2 FNYEAQ. The V and J ends lost 1 base and 9 bases, in that order; junction bases with no gene match: 4. In DNA, the CDR3 is TGTGCCAGCAGCTTAGTGGCTAGCGGGGGGGGTGAGCAGTTCTTC. It translates to CASSLVASGGGEQFF.

This chain links TRBV29-1 with TRBJ2-1; 13 bases are shared with TRBD2. Germline CDR1 SQVTM, CDR2 ANQGSEA. Trimming at V came to 4 bases and at J to 7 bases, leaving 4 bases not matched to a gene. There are 14 residues in the CDR3. The CDR3 loop reads CSVAGLAGTNEQFF. The DNA of the CDR3 is TGCAGCGTTGCGGGACTAGCGGGGACAAATGAGCAGTTCTTC.

This clonotype was counted many times. The chain carries TRBV11-2 and TRBJ2-3, with TRBD2 identical over 10 bases. Germline assignment: CDR1 SGHAT and CDR2 FQNNGV. This CDR3 has 16 amino acids. Trimming took 5 bases from V and 3 from J; bases not matched to a gene: 8. This CDR3 is CASSPLPSGRTDTQYF. Here the CDR3 DNA reads TGTGCCAGCAGCCCCTTACCTAGCGGGAGAACAGATACGCAGTATTTT.

This clonotype was recorded a few times. The CDR3 DNA reads TGTGCCAGCAGCTCCTCCTCGCTGGTTGGGGGGCACAATGAGCAGTTCTTC. Residues: CASSSSSLVGGHNEQFF. The chain joins TRBV11-3 to TRBJ2-1; D possibly uses TRBD1 or TRBD2 (6 bases each). This CDR3 has 17 amino acids. V gave up 4 bases and J gave up 5 bases, with 21 bases separating them. Germline CDR1 is SGHNT and CDR2 is YENEEA.

This rearrangement joins TRBV6-5 to TRBJ1-6, with D tentatively TRBD1 (6 bases). V lost 0 bases, J lost 0 bases, and 12 bases lay in between. Germline lookup yields CDR1 MNHEY and CDR2 SVGAGI. The CDR3 runs to 18 residues. This chain's CDR3 is CASSYSIQGSSYNSPLHF. Here the CDR3 DNA reads TGTGCCAGCAGTTACTCGATACAGGGAAGCTCCTATAATTCACCCCTCCACTTT.

This clonotype was counted a few times. The V gene is TRBV7-9, the J gene TRBJ2-1; 11 nucleotides agree with TRBD2. Germline trimming cut 5 bases from V and 4 bases from J; bases unmatched to any gene: 4. The CDR3 is made up of 15 amino acids. Germline V gives CDR1 SEHNR, CDR2 FQNEAQ (reference sequence). The CDR3 nucleotides read TGTGCCAGCAGCCCGGCTAGCGGGAGGTACAATGAGCAGTTCTTC. Translation gives CASSPASGRYNEQFF.

There are many counts of this clonotype. This CDR3 reads CASSPGDRGTDTQYF. CDR3 DNA: TGTGCCAGCAGCCCCGGAGACAGGGGCACAGATACGCAGTATTTT. The chain employs TRBV9 and TRBJ2-3; 7 bases are shared with TRBD1. Germline CDR1 and CDR2: SGDLS and YYNGEE. The CDR3 has 15 amino acids. J gave up 1 base and V 4 bases, and 6 bases lay outside the gene matches.

This chain joins TRBV14 and TRBJ1-4, with TRBD1 as a possible D gene (5 bases). The CDR3 contains 15 residues. In germline, CDR1 is SGHDN, CDR2 FVKESK. With 1 base removed from V and 7 bases from J, the gap between germline ends came to 13 bases. This CDR3 is CASSQGGGAGEKLFF. The CDR3 nucleotides are TGTGCCAGCAGCCAAGGGGGAGGGGCTGGTGAAAAACTGTTTTTT.

This chain uses TRBV19 with TRBJ2-1, with 11 nucleotides matching TRBD2. The CDR3 contains 18 residues. CDR1 and CDR2 from the germline V gene are LNHDA and SQIVND (reference sequence). The V segment lost 4 bases and the J segment 2 bases; nucleotides outside the gene matches: 10. The CDR3 here is CASSTYPQLAGAYNEQFF. Here the CDR3 DNA reads TGTGCCAGTAGTACTTACCCGCAACTAGCGGGGGCCTACAATGAGCAGTTCTTC.

The rearrangement joins TRBV7-2 to TRBJ1-1, with D tentatively TRBD1 (6 bases). Germline V gene data show CDR1 as SGHTA and CDR2 as FQGNSA. V was clipped by 5 bases and J by 1 base, with 11 bases between them. The CDR3 is 14 amino acids. CDR3 sequence (DNA): TGTGCCAGCAGCCCGACAGGAACGAACACTGAAGCTTTCTTT. This translates into CASSPTGTNTEAFF.

In this sample, this clonotype turned up a few times. The chain couples TRBV4-2 to TRBJ1-5, with TRBD1 as a possible D gene (6 bases). The CDR3 extends over 16 amino acids. Per germline, CDR1 LGHNA and CDR2 YNFKEQ. Trimming removed 0 bases from V and 7 bases from J, with 16 bases in between. CDR3 in amino acids: CASSQDPTGGRQPQHF. The CDR3 DNA reads as TGTGCCAGCAGCCAAGACCCCACCGGGGGGCGACAGCCCCAGCATTTT.